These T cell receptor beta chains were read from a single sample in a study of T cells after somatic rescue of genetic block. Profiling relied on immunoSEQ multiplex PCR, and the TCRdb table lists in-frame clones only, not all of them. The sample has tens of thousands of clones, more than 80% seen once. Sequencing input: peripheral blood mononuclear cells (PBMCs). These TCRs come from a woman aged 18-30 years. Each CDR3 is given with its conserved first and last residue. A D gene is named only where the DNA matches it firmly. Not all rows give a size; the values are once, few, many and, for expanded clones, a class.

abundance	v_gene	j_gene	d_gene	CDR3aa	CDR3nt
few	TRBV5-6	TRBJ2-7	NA	CASSPSEGPTYEQYF	TGTGCCAGCAGCCCCTCGGAGGGCCCTACCTACGAGCAGTACTTC
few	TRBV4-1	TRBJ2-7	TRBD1	CASSQDPGGEQYF	TGCGCCAGCAGCCAAGATCCAGGGGGCGAGCAGTACTTC
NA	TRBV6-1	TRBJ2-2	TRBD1	CASGRQGDTGELFF	TGTGCCAGCGGCCGACAGGGAGACACCGGGGAGCTGTTTTTT
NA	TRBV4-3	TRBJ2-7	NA	CASSPRTGFYEQYF	TGCGCCAGCAGCCCCCGAACGGGGTTCTACGAGCAGTACTTC
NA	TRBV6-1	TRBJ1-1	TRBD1	CASSWDRVTEAFF	TGTGCCAGCAGTTGGGACAGGGTCACTGAAGCTTTCTTT
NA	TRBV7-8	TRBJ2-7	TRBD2	CASNNPGTRIYEQYF	TGTGCCAGCAACAACCCCGGGACTAGAATATACGAGCAGTACTTC
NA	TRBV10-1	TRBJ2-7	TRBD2	CASSVYGRICSEQYF	TGCGCCAGCAGTGTGTACGGGAGGATCTGTTCCGAGCAGTACTTC
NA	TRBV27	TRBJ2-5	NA	CASSLNRVWRETQYF	TGTGCCAGCAGTTTAAACAGGGTGTGGAGAGAGACCCAGTACTTC
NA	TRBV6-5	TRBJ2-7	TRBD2	CASKRSGTYYEQYF	TGTGCCAGCAAACGGAGCGGGACCTACTACGAGCAGTACTTC
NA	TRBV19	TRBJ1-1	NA	CASKNSENTEAFF	TGTGCCAGTAAAAATTCAGAGAACACTGAAGCTTTCTTT
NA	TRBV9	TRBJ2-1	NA	CASSGDPSASSYNEQFF	TGTGCCAGCAGCGGAGACCCTAGCGCGAGCTCCTACAATGAGCAGTTCTTC